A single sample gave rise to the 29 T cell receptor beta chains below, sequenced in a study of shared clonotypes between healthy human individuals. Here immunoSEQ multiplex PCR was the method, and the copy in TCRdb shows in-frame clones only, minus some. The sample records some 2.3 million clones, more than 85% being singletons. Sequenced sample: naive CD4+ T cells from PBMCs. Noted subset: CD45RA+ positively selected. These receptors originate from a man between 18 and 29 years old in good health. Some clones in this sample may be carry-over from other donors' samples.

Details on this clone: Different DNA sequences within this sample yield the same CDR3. The chain's CDR3 is CASGRANYGYTF. The CDR3 DNA reads as TGTGCCAGCGGCAGGGCCAATTATGGCTACACCTTC. The chain combines TRBV28 with TRBJ1-2; D is perhaps TRBD1 (5 bases). The CDR3 spans 12 residues. V was cut by 8 bases and J by 5 bases, with 12 bases left in between. Germline lookup yields CDR1 MDHEN and CDR2 SYDVKM.

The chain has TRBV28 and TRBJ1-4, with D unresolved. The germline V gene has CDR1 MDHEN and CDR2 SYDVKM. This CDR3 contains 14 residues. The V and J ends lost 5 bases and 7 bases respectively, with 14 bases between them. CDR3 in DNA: TGTGCCAGCAGTCGGACTTCGAGAGGTGAAAAACTGTTTTTT. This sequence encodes CASSRTSRGEKLFF.

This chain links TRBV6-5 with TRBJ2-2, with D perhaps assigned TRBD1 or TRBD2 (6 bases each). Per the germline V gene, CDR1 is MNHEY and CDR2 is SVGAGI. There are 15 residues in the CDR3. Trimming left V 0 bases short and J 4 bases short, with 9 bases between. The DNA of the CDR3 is TGTGCCAGCAGTTACTCAGGGGGAGGCACCGGGGAGCTGTTTTTT. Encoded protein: CASSYSGGGTGELFF.

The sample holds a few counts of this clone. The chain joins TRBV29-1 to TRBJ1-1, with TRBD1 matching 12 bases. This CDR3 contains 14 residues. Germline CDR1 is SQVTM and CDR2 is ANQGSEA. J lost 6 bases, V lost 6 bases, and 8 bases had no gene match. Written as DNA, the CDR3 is TGCAGCGTCGCAAGGAGGGACAGGGGGCCTGAAGCTTTCTTT. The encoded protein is CSVARRDRGPEAFF.

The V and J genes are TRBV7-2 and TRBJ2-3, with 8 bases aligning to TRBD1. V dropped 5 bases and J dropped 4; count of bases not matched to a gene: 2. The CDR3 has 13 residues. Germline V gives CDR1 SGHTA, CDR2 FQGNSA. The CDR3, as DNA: TGTGCCAGCAGCGTCAGGGGGCCAGATACGCAGTATTTT. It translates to CASSVRGPDTQYF.

The CDR3 nucleotides are TGCGCCAGCAGCCCTTTCACAGGGGGGAGCACAGATACGCAGTATTTT. Its translation: CASSPFTGGSTDTQYF. V gene TRBV5-1 combines with J gene TRBJ2-3, with 8 bases that match TRBD1. The CDR3 has 16 amino acids. V shed 4 bases, J shed 0 bases, and the junction held 7 bases outside the gene matches. CDR1 and CDR2 from the germline V gene are SGHRS and YFSETQ.

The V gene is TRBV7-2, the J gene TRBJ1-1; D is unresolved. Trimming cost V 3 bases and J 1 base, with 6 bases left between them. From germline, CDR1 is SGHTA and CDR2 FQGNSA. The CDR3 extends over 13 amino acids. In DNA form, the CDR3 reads TGTGCCAGCAGCTTTTTAAGGAACACTGAAGCTTTCTTT. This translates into CASSFLRNTEAFF.

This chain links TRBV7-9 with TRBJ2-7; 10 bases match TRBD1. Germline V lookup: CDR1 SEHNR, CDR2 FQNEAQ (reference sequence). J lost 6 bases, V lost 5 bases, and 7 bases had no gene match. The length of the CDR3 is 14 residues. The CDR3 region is CASSRWDRGGEQYF. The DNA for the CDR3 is TGTGCCAGCAGCAGATGGGACAGGGGCGGCGAGCAGTACTTC.

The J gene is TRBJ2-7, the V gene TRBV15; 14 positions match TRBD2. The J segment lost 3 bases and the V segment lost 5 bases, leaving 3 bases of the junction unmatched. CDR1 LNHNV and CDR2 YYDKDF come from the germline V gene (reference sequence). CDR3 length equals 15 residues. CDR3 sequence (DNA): TGTGCCACCAGCTATGGGACTAGCGGGAGCTACGAGCAGTACTTC. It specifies CATSYGTSGSYEQYF.

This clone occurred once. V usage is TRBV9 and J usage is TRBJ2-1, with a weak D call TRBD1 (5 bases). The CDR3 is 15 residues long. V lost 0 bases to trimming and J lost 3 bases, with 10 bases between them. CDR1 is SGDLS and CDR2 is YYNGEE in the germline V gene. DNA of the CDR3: TGTGCCAGCAGCGTAGAGGCAGGGCACTACAATGAGCAGTTCTTC. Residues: CASSVEAGHYNEQFF.

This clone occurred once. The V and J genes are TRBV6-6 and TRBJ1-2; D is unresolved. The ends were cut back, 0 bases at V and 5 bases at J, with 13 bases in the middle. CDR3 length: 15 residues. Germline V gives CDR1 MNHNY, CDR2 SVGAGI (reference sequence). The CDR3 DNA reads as TGTGCCAGCAGTTACTCGAAGGATTCGAGTTATGGCTACACCTTC. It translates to CASSYSKDSSYGYTF.

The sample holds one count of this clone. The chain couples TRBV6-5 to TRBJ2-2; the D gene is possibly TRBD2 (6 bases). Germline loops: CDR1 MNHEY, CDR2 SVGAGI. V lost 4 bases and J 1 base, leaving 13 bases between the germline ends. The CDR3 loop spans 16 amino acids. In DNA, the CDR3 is TGTGCCAGCAGTTTCGCCGGGACTCTGAACACCGGGGAGCTGTTTTTT. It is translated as CASSFAGTLNTGELFF.

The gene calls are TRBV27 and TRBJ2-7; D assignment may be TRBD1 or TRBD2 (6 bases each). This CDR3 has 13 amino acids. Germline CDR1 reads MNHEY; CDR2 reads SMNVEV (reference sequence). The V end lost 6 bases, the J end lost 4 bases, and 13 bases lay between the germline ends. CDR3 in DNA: TGTGCCAGCAGCAGACTAGGGGGGTACGAGCAGTACTTC. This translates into CASSRLGGYEQYF.

CDR3 coding DNA: TGCGCCAGCAGTGCTGGGAAACCCTCCGAGCAGTACTTC. Residues: CASSAGKPSEQYF. The chain has TRBV10-1 and TRBJ2-7, with D unresolved. Germline V gene lookup returns CDR1 WNHNN and CDR2 SYGVQD (reference sequence). V was trimmed by 4 bases and J by 6 bases, leaving 13 bases between them. The CDR3 sequence is 13 residues long.

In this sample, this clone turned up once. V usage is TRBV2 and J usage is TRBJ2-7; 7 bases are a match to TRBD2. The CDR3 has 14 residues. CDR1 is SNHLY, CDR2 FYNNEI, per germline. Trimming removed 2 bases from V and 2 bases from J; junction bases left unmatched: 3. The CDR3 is CASSEPGGPYEQYF. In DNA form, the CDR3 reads TGTGCCAGCAGTGAACCGGGAGGACCCTACGAGCAGTACTTC.

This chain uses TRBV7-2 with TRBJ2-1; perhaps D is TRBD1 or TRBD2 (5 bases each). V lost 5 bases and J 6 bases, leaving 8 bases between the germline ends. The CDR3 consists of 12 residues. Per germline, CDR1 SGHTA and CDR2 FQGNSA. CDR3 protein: CASSQGRNEQFF. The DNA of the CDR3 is TGTGCCAGCAGCCAGGGACGCAATGAGCAGTTCTTC. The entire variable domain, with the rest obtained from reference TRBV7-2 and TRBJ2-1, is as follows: GAGVSQSPSNKVTEKGKDVELRCDPISGHTALYWYRQSLGQGLEFLIYFQGNSAPDKSGLPSDRFSAERTGGSVSTLTIQRTQQEDSAVYLCASSQGRNEQFFGPGTRLTVL.

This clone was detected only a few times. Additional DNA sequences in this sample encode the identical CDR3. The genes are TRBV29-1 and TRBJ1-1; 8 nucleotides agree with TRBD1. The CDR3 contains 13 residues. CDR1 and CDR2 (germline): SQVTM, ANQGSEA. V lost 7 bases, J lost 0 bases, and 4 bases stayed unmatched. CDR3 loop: CSGRDRLNTEAFF. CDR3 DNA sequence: TGCAGCGGGAGGGACAGGTTGAACACTGAAGCTTTCTTT.

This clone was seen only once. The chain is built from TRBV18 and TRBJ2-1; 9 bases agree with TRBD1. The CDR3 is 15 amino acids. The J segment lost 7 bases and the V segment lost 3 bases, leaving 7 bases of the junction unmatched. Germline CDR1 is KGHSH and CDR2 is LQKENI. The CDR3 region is CASSPGDRARNEQFF. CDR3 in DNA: TGTGCCAGCTCACCGGGGGACAGGGCGCGTAATGAGCAGTTCTTC.

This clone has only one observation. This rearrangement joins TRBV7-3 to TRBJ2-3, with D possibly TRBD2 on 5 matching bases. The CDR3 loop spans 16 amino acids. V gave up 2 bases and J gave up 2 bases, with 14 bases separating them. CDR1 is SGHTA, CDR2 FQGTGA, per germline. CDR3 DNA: TGTGCCAGCAGCTTAGGCTCTCGGGGTACCACAGATACGCAGTATTTT. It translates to CASSLGSRGTTDTQYF. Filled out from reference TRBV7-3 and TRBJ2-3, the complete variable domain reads GAGVSQTPSNKVTEKGKYVELRCDPISGHTALYWYRQSLGQGPEFLIYFQGTGAADDSGLPNDRFFAVRPEGSVSTLKIQRTERGDSAVYLCASSLGSRGTTDTQYFGPGTRLTVL.

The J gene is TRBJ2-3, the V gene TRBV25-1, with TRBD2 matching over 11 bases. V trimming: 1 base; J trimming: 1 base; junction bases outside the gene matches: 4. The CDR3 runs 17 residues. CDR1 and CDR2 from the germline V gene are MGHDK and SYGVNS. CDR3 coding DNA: TGTGCCAGCAGTGAATCTAGGACTAGCGGGCGCACAGATACGCAGTATTTT. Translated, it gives CASSESRTSGRTDTQYF.

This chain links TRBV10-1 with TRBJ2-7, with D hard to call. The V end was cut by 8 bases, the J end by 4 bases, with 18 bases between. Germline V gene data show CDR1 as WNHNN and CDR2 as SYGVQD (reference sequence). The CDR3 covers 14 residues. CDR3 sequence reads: CASGAHTPRYEQYF. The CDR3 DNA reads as TGCGCCAGCGGAGCCCACACCCCTCGGTACGAGCAGTACTTC.

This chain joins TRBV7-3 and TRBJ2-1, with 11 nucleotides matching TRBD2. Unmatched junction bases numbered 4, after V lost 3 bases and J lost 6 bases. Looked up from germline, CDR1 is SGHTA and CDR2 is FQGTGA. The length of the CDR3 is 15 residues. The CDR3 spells CASSFVGLAANEQFF. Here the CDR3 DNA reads TGTGCCAGCAGCTTTGTGGGACTAGCGGCCAATGAGCAGTTCTTC.

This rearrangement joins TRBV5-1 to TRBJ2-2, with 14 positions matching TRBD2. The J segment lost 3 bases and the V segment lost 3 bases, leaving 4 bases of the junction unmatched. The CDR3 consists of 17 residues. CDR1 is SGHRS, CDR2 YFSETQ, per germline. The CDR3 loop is CASSWGLAGVYTGELFF. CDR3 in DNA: TGCGCCAGCAGCTGGGGACTAGCGGGAGTCTACACCGGGGAGCTGTTTTTT.

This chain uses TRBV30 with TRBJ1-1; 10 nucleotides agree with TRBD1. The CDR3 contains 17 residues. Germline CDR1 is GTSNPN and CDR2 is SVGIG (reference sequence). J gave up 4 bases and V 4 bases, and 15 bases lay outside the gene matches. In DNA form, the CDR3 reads TGTGCCTGGACTTGGACAGGGGGAGCATTCTGGGGCACTGAAGCTTTCTTT. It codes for CAWTWTGGAFWGTEAFF. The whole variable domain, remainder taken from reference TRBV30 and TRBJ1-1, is SQTIHQWPATLVQPVGSPLSLECTVEGTSNPNLYWYRQAAGRGLQLLFYSVGIGQISSEVPQNLSASRPQDRQFILSSKKLLLSDSGFYLCAWTWTGGAFWGTEAFFGQGTRLTVV.

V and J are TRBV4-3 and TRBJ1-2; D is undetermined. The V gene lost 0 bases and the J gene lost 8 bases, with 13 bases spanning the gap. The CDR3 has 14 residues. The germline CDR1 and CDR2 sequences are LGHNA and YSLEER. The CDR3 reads CASSQDVIGGGYTF. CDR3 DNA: TGCGCCAGCAGCCAAGACGTTATCGGAGGAGGCTACACCTTC.

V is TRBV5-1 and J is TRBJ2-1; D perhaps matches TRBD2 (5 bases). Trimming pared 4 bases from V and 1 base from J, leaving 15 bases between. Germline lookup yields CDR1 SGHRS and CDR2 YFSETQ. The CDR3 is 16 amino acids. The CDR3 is CASSDLTRGSYNEQFF. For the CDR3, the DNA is TGCGCCAGCAGCGACCTTACCCGAGGGTCCTACAATGAGCAGTTCTTC.

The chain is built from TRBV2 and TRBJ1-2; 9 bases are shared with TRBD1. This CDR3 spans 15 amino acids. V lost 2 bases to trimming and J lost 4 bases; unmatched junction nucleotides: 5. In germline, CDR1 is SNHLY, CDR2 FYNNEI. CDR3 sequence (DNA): TGTGCCAGCAGTGAAACGGGACAGGGAAGCTATGGCTACACCTTC. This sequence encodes CASSETGQGSYGYTF.

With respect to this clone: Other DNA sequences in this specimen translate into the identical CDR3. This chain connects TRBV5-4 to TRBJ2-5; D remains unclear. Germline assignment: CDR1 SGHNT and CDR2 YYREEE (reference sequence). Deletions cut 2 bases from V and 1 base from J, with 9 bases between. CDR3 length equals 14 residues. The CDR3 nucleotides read TGTGCCAGCAGCTTAGGGCAGATCCAAGAGACCCAGTACTTC. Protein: CASSLGQIQETQYF.

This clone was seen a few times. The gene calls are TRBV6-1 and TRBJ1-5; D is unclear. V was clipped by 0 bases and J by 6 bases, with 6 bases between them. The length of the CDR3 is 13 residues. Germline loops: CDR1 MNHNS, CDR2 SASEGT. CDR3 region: CASSEAPRQPQHF. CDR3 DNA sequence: TGTGCCAGCAGTGAAGCCCCCCGTCAGCCCCAGCATTTT.